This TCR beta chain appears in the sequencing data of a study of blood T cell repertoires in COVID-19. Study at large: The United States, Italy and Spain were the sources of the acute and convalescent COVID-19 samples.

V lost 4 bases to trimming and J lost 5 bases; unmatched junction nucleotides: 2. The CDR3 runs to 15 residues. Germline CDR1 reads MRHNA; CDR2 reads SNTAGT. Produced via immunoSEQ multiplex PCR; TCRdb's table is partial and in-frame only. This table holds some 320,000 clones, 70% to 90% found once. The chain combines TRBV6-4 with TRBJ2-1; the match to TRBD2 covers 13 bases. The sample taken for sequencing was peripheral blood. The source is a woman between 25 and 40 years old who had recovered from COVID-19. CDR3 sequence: CASSAGTSGNNEQFF. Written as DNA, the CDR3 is TGTGCCAGCAGTGCCGGGACTAGCGGGAACAATGAGCAGTTCTTC.